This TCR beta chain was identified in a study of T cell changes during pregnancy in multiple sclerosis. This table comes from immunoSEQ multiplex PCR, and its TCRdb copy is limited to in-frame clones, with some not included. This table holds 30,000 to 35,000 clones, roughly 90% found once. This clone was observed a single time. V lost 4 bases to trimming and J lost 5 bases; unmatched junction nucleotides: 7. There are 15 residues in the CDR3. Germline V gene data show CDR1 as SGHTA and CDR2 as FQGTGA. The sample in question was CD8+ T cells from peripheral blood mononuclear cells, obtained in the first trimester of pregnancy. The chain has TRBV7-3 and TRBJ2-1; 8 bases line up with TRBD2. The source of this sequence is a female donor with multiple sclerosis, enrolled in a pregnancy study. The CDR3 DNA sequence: TGTGCCAGCAGCTGGTTGGCGGGGGGTAACAATGAGCAGTTCTTC. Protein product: CASSWLAGGNNEQFF.